The 10 T cell receptor beta chains in this list originate from one sample, sequenced in a study of CD8 T cells in ankylosing spondylitis. TCRdb ran MiXCR on the 5' RACE reads and lists one entry per CDR3 protein. Of 200,000 to 250,000 distinct CDR3 sequences listed, 7.5% to 9.5% are singletons. Sequencing was performed on blood, either unsorted or a sorted T cell fraction (not recorded which). The receptors derive from a female donor with ankylosing spondylitis or in good health (not recorded which).

This clonotype was counted ten times or more. V is TRBV29-1 and J is TRBJ2-5; 9 bases align to TRBD1. Germline values: CDR1 SQVTM, CDR2 ANQGSEA. Trimming took 7 bases from V and 7 from J; bases not matched to a gene: 10. The CDR3 totals 13 residues. The CDR3, as DNA: TGCAGCGCCGCAGAGGGACAGGGTTCGACCCAGTACTTC. Translating gives CSAAEGQGSTQYF.

This clonotype was seen ten or more times. The chain recombines TRBV12-3 or TRBV12-4 with TRBJ2-7; no firm D call. CDR3 size: 13 residues. The ends were cut back, 8 bases at V and 0 bases at J, with 11 bases in the middle. In DNA, the CDR3 is TGTGCCAGCGCCGTGGGCACCTCCTACGAGCAGTACTTC. It specifies CASAVGTSYEQYF.

There are many counts of this clonotype. The CDR3 reads CASSLAYEGETQYF. DNA for the CDR3: TGTGCCAGCAGCTTAGCGTACGAGGGTGAGACCCAGTACTTC. This chain connects TRBV7-2 to TRBJ2-5; a weak D match, TRBD2 (5 bases). This CDR3 contains 14 residues. Germline CDR1 and CDR2: SGHTA and FQGNSA. Trimming removed 0 bases from V and 5 bases from J, with 10 bases in between.

This clonotype was recorded many times. V is TRBV12-3 or TRBV12-4 and J is TRBJ1-2; perhaps TRBD1 as D (6 bases). The CDR3 covers 15 residues. The V gene lost 5 bases and the J gene lost 4 bases, with 17 bases spanning the gap. The CDR3 is CASSRSLGGTYGYTF. For the CDR3, the DNA is TGTGCCAGCAGTAGGTCCTTAGGGGGAACCTATGGCTACACCTTC.

This clonotype was seen many times. V is TRBV7-3 and J is TRBJ2-1; 10 bases map to TRBD2. Germline V gene data show CDR1 as SGHTA and CDR2 as FQGTGA. CDR3 length: 16 residues. V dropped 3 bases and J dropped 8; count of bases not matched to a gene: 10. Here the CDR3 DNA reads TGTGCCAGCAGCTTTTCCGTAGCGGGAGGTGAGGATGAGCAGTTCTTC. Amino acid sequence: CASSFSVAGGEDEQFF. Drawing the rest from reference TRBV7-3 and TRBJ2-1, the complete variable domain is GAGVSQTPSNKVTEKGKYVELRCDPISGHTALYWYRQSLGQGPEFLIYFQGTGAADDSGLPNDRFFAVRPEGSVSTLKIQRTERGDSAVYLCASSFSVAGGEDEQFFGPGTRLTVL.

This clonotype was counted ten times or more. The rearrangement uses TRBV5-1 and TRBJ1-2; 12 bases line up with TRBD1. This CDR3 has 20 residues. V lost 4 bases to trimming and J lost 1 base; unmatched junction nucleotides: 17. Germline assignment: CDR1 SGHRS and CDR2 YFSETQ. CDR3 protein: CASSGDRGPAFGAINYGYTF. The CDR3 DNA reads as TGCGCCAGCAGCGGGGACAGGGGGCCTGCGTTCGGAGCTATTAACTATGGCTACACCTTC. Filled out from reference TRBV5-1 and TRBJ1-2, the complete variable domain reads KAGVTQTPRYLIKTRGQQVTLSCSPISGHRSVSWYQQTPGQGLQFLFEYFSETQRNKGNFPGRFSGRQFSNSRSEMNVSTLELGDSALYLCASSGDRGPAFGAINYGYTFGSGTRLTVV.

In this sample, this clonotype turned up many times. The chain couples TRBV28 to TRBJ1-6, with 7 bases fitting TRBD1. Germline V CDR1 and CDR2: MDHEN, SYDVKM. Trimming removed 8 bases from V and 7 bases from J; junction bases left unmatched: 2. The CDR3 covers 12 residues. This CDR3 reads CASWTGNSPLHF. In nucleotides, the CDR3 is TGTGCCAGCTGGACAGGCAATTCACCCCTCCACTTT.

The chain joins TRBV11-2 to TRBJ2-7; TRBD2 matches at 13 bases. This CDR3 contains 15 residues. CDR1 is SGHAT, CDR2 FQNNGV, per germline. The V and J ends lost 4 bases and 6 bases, in that order; junction bases with no gene match: 6. The DNA of the CDR3 is TGTGCCAGCAGCTCCGAACTAGCGGGAGGGCGCGAGCAGTACTTC. This codes for CASSSELAGGREQYF. The full variable domain, its missing parts supplied by reference TRBV11-2 and TRBJ2-7, is EAGVAQSPRYKIIEKRQSVAFWCNPISGHATLYWYQQILGQGPKLLIQFQNNGVVDDSQLPKDRFSAERLKGVDSTLKIQPAKLEDSAVYLCASSSELAGGREQYFGPGTRLTVT.

This rearrangement joins TRBV6-5 to TRBJ2-2, with D unclear. The CDR3 loop spans 15 amino acids. Trimming left V 0 bases short and J 3 bases short, with 8 bases between. Germline V gene lookup returns CDR1 MNHEY and CDR2 SVGAGI. The CDR3 DNA reads TGTGCCAGCAGTTACTCGAAATTTCACACCGGGGAGCTGTTTTTT. Amino acid sequence: CASSYSKFHTGELFF.

This clonotype was seen many times. This chain's CDR3 is CASSGALVNNEQFF. CDR3 DNA: TGTGCCAGCAGCGGGGCCCTGGTAAACAATGAGCAGTTCTTC. The gene calls are TRBV6-1 and TRBJ2-1; D assignment may be TRBD1 or TRBD2 (5 bases each). Trimming took 6 bases from V and 5 from J, leaving 14 bases between them. The CDR3 sequence is 14 residues long. CDR1 and CDR2 from the germline V gene are MNHNS and SASEGT.